This T cell receptor beta chain is drawn from a study of blood T cell repertoires in COVID-19. About the research overall: Samples of COVID-19 (acute and convalescent) were obtained from the United States, Italy and Spain. PBMCs, B-cell-depleted T cells, or T cells provided the cDNA or gDNA that made up the material.

In the authors' workflow: Quantification of nucleated cells was approximated via reference gene primer amplification. Profiling relied on immunoSEQ multiplex PCR, and the TCRdb table lists in-frame clones only, not all of them. D and trimming come from the DNA, and the V and J calls and clone size come from that table. The data show some 190,000 clones, around nine tenths seen once. The CDR3 consists of 13 residues. The V gene end was trimmed by 2 bases and the J gene end by 3 bases; junction bases not matched to a gene: 3. Germline V gene data show CDR1 as GTSNPN and CDR2 as SVGIG (reference sequence).

The sample taken for sequencing was peripheral blood. The clonotype originates from a human donor in a cohort sampled during active COVID-19. The chain has TRBV30 and TRBJ1-2; 7 bases fit TRBD1. The CDR3 DNA is TGTGCCTGGAGTTACGGGACAGACTATGGCTACACCTTC. The encoded protein is CAWSYGTDYGYTF.